This T cell receptor beta chain emerged from a study of T cells after yellow fever vaccination. Overall study: Preparing low-cell-number fractions relied on SMART-Seq v4 Ultra Low Input.

Generation of TCR cDNA used 5'RACE template switching (which added a universal primer site and UMIs). A single record per CDR3 protein comes from TCRdb applying MiXCR to the 5' RACE reads. The sample consists of about 550,000 distinct CDR3 sequences, around 21% of them appearing once. Per the germline V gene, CDR1 is SGHRS and CDR2 is YFSETQ. The CDR3 sequence is 13 residues long. Deletions cut 0 bases from V and 6 bases from J, with 6 bases between. Points on this clonotype: Its antigen is unknown.

Overall study results and limits: At 95% to 98% for CD4 and about 91% for CD8, most primary-vaccination clones showed up again after the booster. Highly abundant clonotypes carried over from the bulk population could end up in FACS-sorted repertoires as contaminants.

The chain recombines TRBV5-1 with TRBJ1-4; D ambiguous. Specimen: PBMCs, collected 15 days after the yellow fever booster vaccination. This TCR was sampled from a man aged 25-45 years who received the YFV17D yellow fever vaccine. CDR3 in DNA: TGCGCCAGCAGCTTGGACGTGGATGAAAAACTGTTTTTT. Its translation: CASSLDVDEKLFF.